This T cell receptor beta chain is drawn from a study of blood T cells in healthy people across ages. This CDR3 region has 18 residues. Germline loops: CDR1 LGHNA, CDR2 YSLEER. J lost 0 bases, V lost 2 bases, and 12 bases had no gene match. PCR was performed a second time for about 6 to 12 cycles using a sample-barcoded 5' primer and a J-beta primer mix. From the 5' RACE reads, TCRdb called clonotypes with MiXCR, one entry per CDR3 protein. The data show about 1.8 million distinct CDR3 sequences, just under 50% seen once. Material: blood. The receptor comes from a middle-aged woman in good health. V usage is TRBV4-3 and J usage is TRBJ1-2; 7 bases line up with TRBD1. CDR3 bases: TGCGCCAGCAGCCAACATCCGGGACAGACTGAAGCTAACTATGGCTACACCTTC. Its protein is CASSQHPGQTEANYGYTF.